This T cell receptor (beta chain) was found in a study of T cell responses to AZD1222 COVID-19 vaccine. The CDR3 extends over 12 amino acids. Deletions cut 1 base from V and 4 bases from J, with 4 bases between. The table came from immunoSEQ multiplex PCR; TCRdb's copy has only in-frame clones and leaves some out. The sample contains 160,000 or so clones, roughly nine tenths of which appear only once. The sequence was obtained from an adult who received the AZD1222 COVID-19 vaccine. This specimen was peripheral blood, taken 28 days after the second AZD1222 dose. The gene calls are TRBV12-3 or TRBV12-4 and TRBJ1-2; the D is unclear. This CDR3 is CASSLVGYGYTF. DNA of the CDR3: TGTGCCAGCAGTTTAGTCGGCTATGGCTACACCTTC.